This paragraph covers one T cell receptor (beta chain) sequence. The antigen remains unidentified. J lost 3 bases, V lost 5 bases, and 21 bases had no gene match. Germline V CDR1 and CDR2: ENHRY, SYGVKD. The CDR3 has 22 amino acids. The data stem from a study of breast tumors, draining lymph nodes, adjacent tissues. Study-wide results and caveats: Tumor TCR diversity was below lymph nodes but above nontumor tissue. Data fit most tumor T cells coming from lymph node, expanding in tumor.

TCRdb itself ran the multiplex PCR reads through MiXCR, one entry per CDR3 protein. This sample has some 110,000 distinct CDR3 sequences, with about 29% found just once. Samples came from axillary lymph nodes draining the breast cancer. Sequenced material: axillary lymph node tissue. The sequence was obtained from a female donor with breast cancer. Some clones in this sample may be carry-over from other donors' samples. V usage is TRBV10-3 and J usage is TRBJ2-5, with 16 bases matching TRBD2. CDR3 sequence reads: CAISFTAQGLAGGPNLKETQYF. CDR3 bases: TGTGCCATCAGTTTCACCGCCCAGGGACTAGCGGGAGGGCCGAACTTAAAAGAGACCCAGTACTTC.